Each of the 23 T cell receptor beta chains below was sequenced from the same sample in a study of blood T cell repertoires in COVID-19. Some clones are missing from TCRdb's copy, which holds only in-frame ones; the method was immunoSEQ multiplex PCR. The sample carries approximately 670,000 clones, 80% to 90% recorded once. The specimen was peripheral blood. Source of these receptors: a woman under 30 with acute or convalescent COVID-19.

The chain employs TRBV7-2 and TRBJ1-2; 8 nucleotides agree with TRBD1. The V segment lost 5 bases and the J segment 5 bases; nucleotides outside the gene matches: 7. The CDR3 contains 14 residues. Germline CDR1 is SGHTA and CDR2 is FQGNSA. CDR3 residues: CASSHRGDIYGYTF. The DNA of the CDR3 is TGTGCCAGCAGCCACAGGGGGGACATATATGGCTACACCTTC. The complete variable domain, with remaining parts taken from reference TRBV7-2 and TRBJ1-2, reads GAGVSQSPSNKVTEKGKDVELRCDPISGHTALYWYRQSLGQGLEFLIYFQGNSAPDKSGLPSDRFSAERTGGSVSTLTIQRTQQEDSAVYLCASSHRGDIYGYTFGSGTRLTVV.

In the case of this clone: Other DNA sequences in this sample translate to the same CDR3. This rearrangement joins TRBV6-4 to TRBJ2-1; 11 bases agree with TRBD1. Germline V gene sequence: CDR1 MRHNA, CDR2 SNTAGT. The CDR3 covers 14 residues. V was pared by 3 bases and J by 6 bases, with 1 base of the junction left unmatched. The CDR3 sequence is CASSDGQGANEQFF. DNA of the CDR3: TGTGCCAGCAGTGATGGACAGGGGGCCAATGAGCAGTTCTTC.

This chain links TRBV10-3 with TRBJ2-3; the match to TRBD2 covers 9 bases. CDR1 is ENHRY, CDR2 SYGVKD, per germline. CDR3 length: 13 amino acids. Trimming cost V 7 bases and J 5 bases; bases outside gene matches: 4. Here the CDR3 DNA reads TGTGCCATCAAGGCGGGGGGGAAAGATACGCAGTATTTT. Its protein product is CAIKAGGKDTQYF.

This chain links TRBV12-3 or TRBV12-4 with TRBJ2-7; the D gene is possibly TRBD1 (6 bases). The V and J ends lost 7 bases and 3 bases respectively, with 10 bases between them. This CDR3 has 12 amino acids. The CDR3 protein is CASMGAIYEQYF. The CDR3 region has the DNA TGTGCCAGCATGGGGGCTATCTACGAGCAGTACTTC.

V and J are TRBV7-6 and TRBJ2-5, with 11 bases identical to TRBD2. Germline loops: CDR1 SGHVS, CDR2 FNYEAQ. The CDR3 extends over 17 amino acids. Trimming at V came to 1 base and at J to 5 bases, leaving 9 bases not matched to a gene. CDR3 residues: CASSLGLSGGARETQYF. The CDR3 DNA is TGTGCCAGCAGCTTAGGACTTAGCGGGGGGGCCCGGGAGACCCAGTACTTC.

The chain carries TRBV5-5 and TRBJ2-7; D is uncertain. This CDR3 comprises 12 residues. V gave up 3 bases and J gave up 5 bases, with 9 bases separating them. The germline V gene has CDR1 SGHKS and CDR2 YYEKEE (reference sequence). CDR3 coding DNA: TGTGCCAGCAGCTCCGTCAGGAACGAGCAGTACTTC. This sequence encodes CASSSVRNEQYF.

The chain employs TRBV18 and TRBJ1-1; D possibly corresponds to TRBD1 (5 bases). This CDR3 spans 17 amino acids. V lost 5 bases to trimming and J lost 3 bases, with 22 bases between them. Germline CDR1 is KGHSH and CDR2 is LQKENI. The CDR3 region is CASSSISPWGSDTEAFF. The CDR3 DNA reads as TGTGCCAGCTCATCTATCTCCCCATGGGGCAGCGACACTGAAGCTTTCTTT.

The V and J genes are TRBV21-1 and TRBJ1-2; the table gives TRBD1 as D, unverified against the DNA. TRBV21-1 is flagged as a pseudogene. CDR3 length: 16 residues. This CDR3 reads CASRRDKVAGRDGYTF. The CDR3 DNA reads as TGTGCCAGCAGAAGGGACAAGGTGGCAGGGCGGGATGGCTACACCTTC.

The DNA of the CDR3 is TGTGCCAGCACAGGGGGCGCGACTGAAGCTTTCTTT. Translated: CASTGGATEAFF. This sequence joins TRBV6-6 and TRBJ1-1, with 8 nucleotides matching TRBD1. The germline V gene has CDR1 MNHNY and CDR2 SVGAGI (reference sequence). This CDR3 is 12 amino acids long. The trim removed 7 bases at V and 5 bases at J, leaving 3 bases unmatched.

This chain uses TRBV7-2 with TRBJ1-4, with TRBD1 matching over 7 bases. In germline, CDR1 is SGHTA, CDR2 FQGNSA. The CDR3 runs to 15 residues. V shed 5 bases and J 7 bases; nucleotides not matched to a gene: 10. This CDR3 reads CASSPRQGSGEKLFF. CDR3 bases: TGTGCCAGCAGCCCGCGACAGGGATCAGGTGAAAAACTGTTTTTT.

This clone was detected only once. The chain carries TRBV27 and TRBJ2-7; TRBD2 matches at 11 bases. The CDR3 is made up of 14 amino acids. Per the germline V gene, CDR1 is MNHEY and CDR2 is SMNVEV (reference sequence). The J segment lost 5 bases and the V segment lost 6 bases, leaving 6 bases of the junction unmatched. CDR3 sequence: CASSDSGGGNEQYF. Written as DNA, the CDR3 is TGTGCCAGCAGCGATAGCGGGGGGGGTAACGAGCAGTACTTC.

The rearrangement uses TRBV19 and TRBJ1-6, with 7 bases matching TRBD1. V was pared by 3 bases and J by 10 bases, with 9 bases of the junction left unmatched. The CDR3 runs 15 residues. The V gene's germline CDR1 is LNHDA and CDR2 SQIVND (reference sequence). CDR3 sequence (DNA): TGTGCCAGTAGTATTGAGACAGGGAGGCGGTCACCCCTCCACTTT. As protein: CASSIETGRRSPLHF.

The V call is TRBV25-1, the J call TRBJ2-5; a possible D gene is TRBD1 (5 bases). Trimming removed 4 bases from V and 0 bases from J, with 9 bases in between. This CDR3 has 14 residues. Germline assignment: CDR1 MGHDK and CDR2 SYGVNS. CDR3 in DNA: TGTGCCAGCAGTGTCCACAGGAACCAAGAGACCCAGTACTTC. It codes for CASSVHRNQETQYF.

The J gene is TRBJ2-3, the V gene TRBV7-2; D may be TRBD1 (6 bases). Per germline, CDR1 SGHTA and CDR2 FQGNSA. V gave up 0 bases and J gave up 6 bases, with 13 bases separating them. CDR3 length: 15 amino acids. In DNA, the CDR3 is TGTGCCAGCAGCTTAGCTAGCAGGGGTGGGGATACGCAGTATTTT. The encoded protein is CASSLASRGGDTQYF.

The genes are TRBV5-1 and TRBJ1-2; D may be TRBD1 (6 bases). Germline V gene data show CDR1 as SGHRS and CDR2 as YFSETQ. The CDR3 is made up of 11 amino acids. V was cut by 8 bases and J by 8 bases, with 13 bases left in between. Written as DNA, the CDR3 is TGCGCCAGACGCACAGGGACCGGCTACACCTTC. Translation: CARRTGTGYTF.

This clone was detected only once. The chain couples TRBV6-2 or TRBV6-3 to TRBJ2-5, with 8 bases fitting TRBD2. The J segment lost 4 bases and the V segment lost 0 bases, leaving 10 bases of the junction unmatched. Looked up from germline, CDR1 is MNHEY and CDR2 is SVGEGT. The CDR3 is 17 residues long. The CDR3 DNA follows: TGTGCCAGCAGTTACTCGCCGGTCGGGGGGGCTTCAGAGACCCAGTACTTC. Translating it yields CASSYSPVGGASETQYF.

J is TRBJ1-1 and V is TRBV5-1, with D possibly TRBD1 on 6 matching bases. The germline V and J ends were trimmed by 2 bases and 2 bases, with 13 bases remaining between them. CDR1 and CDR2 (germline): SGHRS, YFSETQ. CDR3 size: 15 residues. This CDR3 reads CASSFGTRVNTEAFF. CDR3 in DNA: TGCGCCAGCAGCTTCGGGACACGAGTTAACACTGAAGCTTTCTTT.

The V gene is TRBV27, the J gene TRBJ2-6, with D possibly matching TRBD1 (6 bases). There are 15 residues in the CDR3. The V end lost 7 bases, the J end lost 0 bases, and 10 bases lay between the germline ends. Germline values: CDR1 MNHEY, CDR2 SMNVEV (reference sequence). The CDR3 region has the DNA TGTGCCAGCACAACAGGGTACTCTGGGGCCAACGTCCTGACTTTC. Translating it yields CASTTGYSGANVLTF.

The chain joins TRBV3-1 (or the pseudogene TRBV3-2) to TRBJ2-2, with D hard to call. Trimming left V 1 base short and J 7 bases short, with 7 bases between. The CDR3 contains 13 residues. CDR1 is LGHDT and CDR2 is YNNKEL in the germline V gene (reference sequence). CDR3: CASSQVADGELFF. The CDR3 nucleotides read TGTGCCAGCAGCCAAGTTGCAGACGGGGAGCTGTTTTTT.

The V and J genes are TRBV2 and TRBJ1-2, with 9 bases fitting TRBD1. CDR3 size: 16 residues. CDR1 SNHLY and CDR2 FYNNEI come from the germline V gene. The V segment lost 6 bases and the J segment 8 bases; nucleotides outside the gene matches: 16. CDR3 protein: CASRTGQGRGQEGYTF. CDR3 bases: TGTGCCAGCAGGACGGGACAGGGTAGAGGCCAGGAGGGCTACACCTTC.

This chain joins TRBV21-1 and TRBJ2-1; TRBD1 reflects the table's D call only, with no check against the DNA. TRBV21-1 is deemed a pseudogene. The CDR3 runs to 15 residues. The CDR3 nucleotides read TGTGCCAGCAGCACTGACAAGAGCTCCTACAATGAGCAGTTCTTC. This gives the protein CASSTDKSSYNEQFF.

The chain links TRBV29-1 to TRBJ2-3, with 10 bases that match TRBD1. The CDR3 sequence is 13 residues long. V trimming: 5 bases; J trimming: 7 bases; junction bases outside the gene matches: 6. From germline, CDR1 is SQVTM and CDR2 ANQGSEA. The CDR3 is CSVSGQGKNTQYF. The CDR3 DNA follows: TGCAGCGTTTCGGGACAGGGGAAGAATACGCAGTATTTT.

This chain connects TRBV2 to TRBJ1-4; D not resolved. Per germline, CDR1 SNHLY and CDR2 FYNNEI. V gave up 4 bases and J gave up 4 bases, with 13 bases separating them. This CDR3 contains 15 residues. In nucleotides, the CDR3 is TGTGCCAGCAGTGCTCAGCAGGACTATAATGAAAAACTGTTTTTT. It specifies CASSAQQDYNEKLFF.